The clone carrying this TCR beta chain has only one observation. Its target is unknown. The table came from immunoSEQ multiplex PCR; TCRdb's copy has only in-frame clones and leaves some out. This table holds more than 2,000 clones, around 53% found once. Germline values: CDR1 SGHNT, CDR2 YYREEE (reference sequence). V dropped 6 bases and J dropped 2; count of bases not matched to a gene: 10. The CDR3 runs 15 residues. This sample was included in a study of STAT3 mutations in large granular lymphocyte leukemia. Across the whole study: Canonical activating STAT3 mutations were detected in roughly half of the longitudinally sequenced T-LGLL patients. Overall study findings and caveats: Treatment regimens differed across patients between samplings. In T-cell large granular lymphocyte leukemia, about half of patients showed multiple immunodominant subclonotypes. Some patients had dominant TCR clones larger than their STAT3 mutant burden. A small but highly pathogenic clone may have been missed.

The sequencing input was peripheral blood mononuclear cells. This TCR was sampled from a man in his fifties or sixties with T-cell large granular lymphocyte leukemia. Some clones in this sample may be carry-over from other donors' samples. The genes are TRBV5-4 and TRBJ2-7, with 8 bases aligning to TRBD2. CDR3 region: CASTSGGARAYEQYF. CDR3 DNA: TGTGCCAGCACCTCGGGGGGGGCGAGGGCCTACGAGCAGTACTTC.